These 19 T cell receptor beta chains share one sample of origin, sequenced in a study of T cell changes during pregnancy in multiple sclerosis (dated by TCRdb to the late 2010s). The library relied on the immunoSEQ multiplex PCR assay. This is the immuneACCESS table as TCRdb keeps it, with only in-frame sequences that have V and J called. A part of the clones is gone; compared with another copy, unresolved V genes explain less than half, and the rest is unexplained. Across this sample there are approximately 49,000 clones, with 80% to 90% seen only once. 1% to 1.5% of the sample is taken by the ten largest. The sequencing here drew on CD4+ T cells from peripheral blood mononuclear cells, taken in the second trimester of pregnancy. The receptors were gathered from a female donor with multiple sclerosis, enrolled in a pregnancy study.

The chain employs TRBV28 and TRBJ2-5; 14 nucleotides match TRBD2. V lost 7 bases to trimming and J lost 4 bases; unmatched junction nucleotides: 11. This CDR3 region has 17 residues. From germline, CDR1 is MDHEN and CDR2 SYDVKM. The CDR3 loop reads CASNSLGLAGGGETQYF. In DNA form, the CDR3 reads TGTGCCAGCAACTCACTCGGACTAGCGGGGGGTGGAGAGACCCAGTACTTC.

The chain has TRBV30 and TRBJ1-2; 7 bases align to TRBD1. CDR3 length equals 18 residues. V was clipped by 3 bases and J by 1 base; unmatched bases: 17. Germline loops: CDR1 GTSNPN, CDR2 SVGIG (reference sequence). DNA for the CDR3: TGTGCCTGGAGCGCTCGGGGGAAGGGGGCGTGGGGTAACTATGGCTACACCTTC. It translates to CAWSARGKGAWGNYGYTF.

CDR3 protein: CASSQGALTENAQYF. The CDR3 DNA follows: TGTGCCAGCAGCCAAGGAGCCCTGACAGAGAATGCGCAGTATTTT. This chain joins TRBV4-2 and TRBJ2-3; tentative D call: TRBD1 (5 bases). Germline V gives CDR1 LGHNA, CDR2 YNFKEQ. With 1 base removed from V and 10 bases from J, the gap between germline ends came to 18 bases. The CDR3 sequence is 15 residues long.

The rearrangement joins TRBV21-1 to TRBJ1-2; the table's D call, TRBD1, was not checked against the DNA. TRBV21-1 is designated a pseudogene. The CDR3 totals 12 residues. The CDR3 region is CATPGQDYGYTF. DNA for the CDR3: TGTGCCACTCCGGGACAAGACTATGGCTACACCTTC.

The V and J genes are TRBV30 and TRBJ2-7; D is possibly TRBD1 (6 bases). CDR1 is GTSNPN and CDR2 is SVGIG in the germline V gene (reference sequence). Deletions cut 3 bases from V and 1 base from J, with 13 bases between. The CDR3 covers 14 residues. CDR3: CAWRGIDRSYEQYF. CDR3 nucleotides: TGTGCCTGGAGAGGAATTGACAGGTCCTACGAGCAGTACTTC.

The chain joins TRBV19 to TRBJ1-2; TRBD1 aligns across 9 bases. Germline CDR1 and CDR2: LNHDA and SQIVND (reference sequence). The ends lost 7 bases at V and 8 bases at J; junction bases unmatched: 17. The CDR3 has 16 residues. The CDR3 protein is CASNPYGGTGSRGYTF. DNA for the CDR3: TGTGCCAGTAATCCATATGGGGGGACAGGGAGCCGCGGCTACACCTTC.

The chain carries TRBV18 and TRBJ1-2, with D possibly matching TRBD1 (6 bases). This CDR3 comprises 15 residues. V was clipped by 6 bases and J by 2 bases, with 16 bases between them. Germline lookup yields CDR1 KGHSH and CDR2 LQKENI. CDR3 nucleotide sequence: TGTGCCAGCTCCCTCGAGGGGACAAAAAACTATGGCTACACCTTC. Translated, it gives CASSLEGTKNYGYTF.

J is TRBJ1-1 and V is TRBV6-5, with 9 bases lining up with TRBD1. The CDR3 has 16 amino acids. V shed 2 bases, J shed 5 bases, and the junction held 9 bases outside the gene matches. The germline CDR1 and CDR2 sequences are MNHEY and SVGAGI. As DNA, the CDR3 is TGTGCCAGCAGTTACCAGGGACAGGGAGTGAGAACTGAAGCTTTCTTT. Protein product: CASSYQGQGVRTEAFF.

This clone appeared a single time. V usage is TRBV2 and J usage is TRBJ2-7, with TRBD1 identical over 8 bases. The V and J ends lost 7 bases and 6 bases, in that order; junction bases with no gene match: 8. The CDR3 covers 13 residues. The germline V gene encodes CDR1 SNHLY and CDR2 FYNNEI. CDR3 DNA sequence: TGTGCCAGCAACCCCAGGGGGCAGGGCGAGCAGTACTTC. Translation: CASNPRGQGEQYF.

The table lists this clone with a count of one. The chain combines TRBV4-1 with TRBJ1-2; TRBD1 matches 7 bases. CDR3 length: 15 amino acids. V gave up 4 bases and J gave up 3 bases; unmatched junction bases: 8. Looked up from germline, CDR1 is MGHRA and CDR2 is YSYEKL. CDR3: CASSPRQGDDYGYTF. The CDR3 region has the DNA TGCGCCAGCAGCCCCCGACAGGGTGACGACTATGGCTACACCTTC.

The chain has TRBV11-2 and TRBJ2-1; 10 bases are shared with TRBD2. V lost 5 bases to trimming and J lost 6 bases; unmatched junction nucleotides: 16. Germline V CDR1 and CDR2: SGHAT, FQNNGV. This CDR3 has 18 residues. CDR3 amino acids: CASSLLSGASGRGNEQFF. The DNA of the CDR3 is TGTGCCAGCAGCCTACTCTCTGGGGCTAGCGGGAGAGGCAATGAGCAGTTCTTC.

This clone has a handful of counts. This chain joins TRBV5-1 and TRBJ2-1; D is possibly TRBD2 (8 bases). The CDR3 runs to 15 residues. Germline V gene data show CDR1 as SGHRS and CDR2 as YFSETQ. Trimming removed 7 bases from V and 4 bases from J, with 18 bases in between. Here the CDR3 reads CASAGGASGYNEQFF. In nucleotides, the CDR3 is TGCGCCAGCGCAGGGGGGGCTAGCGGGTACAATGAGCAGTTCTTC. The full variable domain, completed using reference TRBV5-1 and TRBJ2-1, is KAGVTQTPRYLIKTRGQQVTLSCSPISGHRSVSWYQQTPGQGLQFLFEYFSETQRNKGNFPGRFSGRQFSNSRSEMNVSTLELGDSALYLCASAGGASGYNEQFFGPGTRLTVL.

In this sample, this clone turned up once. This chain joins TRBV18 and TRBJ1-1, with 12 bases lining up with TRBD1. Germline CDR1 KGHSH, CDR2 LQKENI. The CDR3 loop spans 16 amino acids. J gave up 7 bases and V 0 bases, and 6 bases lay outside the gene matches. The CDR3 is CASSPPGGQGANEAFF. For the CDR3, the DNA is TGTGCCAGCTCACCACCGGGGGGACAGGGGGCGAATGAAGCTTTCTTT.

The chain joins TRBV5-4 to TRBJ2-2, with unresolved D. CDR3 length: 14 residues. CDR1 and CDR2 (germline): SGHNT, YYREEE (reference sequence). Between the trimmed V and J ends, which lost 2 bases and 0 bases, there was a span of 5 bases. CDR3 in DNA: TGTGCCAGCAGCTTCAGGTCGAACACCGGGGAGCTGTTTTTT. It is translated as CASSFRSNTGELFF.

This clone has a handful of counts. The rearrangement joins TRBV5-5 to TRBJ1-1, with 10 bases lining up with TRBD1. Losses at the gene ends were 3 bases for V and 4 bases for J; bases not matched to a gene: 6. The CDR3 loop spans 15 amino acids. The germline V gene has CDR1 SGHKS and CDR2 YYEKEE (reference sequence). The CDR3: CASSSTWTGGTEAFF. The CDR3 DNA is TGTGCCAGCAGCTCGACGTGGACAGGGGGCACTGAAGCTTTCTTT.

The rearrangement joins TRBV28 to TRBJ1-3; TRBD1 matches at 9 bases. Germline assignment: CDR1 MDHEN and CDR2 SYDVKM. This CDR3 is 15 amino acids long. J was trimmed by 4 bases and V by 6 bases; bases with no gene match: 7. CDR3 amino acids: CASRGQGRTGNTIYF. The CDR3 DNA reads TGTGCCAGCAGGGGACAGGGAAGGACGGGAAACACCATATATTTT.

V gene TRBV5-4 combines with J gene TRBJ2-1, with 8 bases fitting TRBD2. Germline CDR1 SGHNT, CDR2 YYREEE (reference sequence). V was clipped by 3 bases and J by 3 bases; unmatched bases: 8. The CDR3 has 16 residues. DNA of the CDR3: TGTGCCAGCAGCTGGGGGGAAACTAGCGGCTACAATGAGCAGTTCTTC. It specifies CASSWGETSGYNEQFF.

The chain employs TRBV29-1 and TRBJ2-3, with D possibly TRBD1 on 6 matching bases. Between the trimmed V and J ends, which lost 3 bases and 3 bases, there was a span of 10 bases. This CDR3 is 13 amino acids long. The germline gives CDR1 SQVTM, CDR2 ANQGSEA. CDR3 amino acids: CSVDFRGTDTQYF. The CDR3 bases are TGCAGCGTTGATTTTAGGGGGACAGATACGCAGTATTTT.

The gene calls are TRBV5-4 and TRBJ2-1, with D unclear. Trimming shortened V by 5 bases and J by 3 bases, and 12 bases separated the two germline ends. CDR1 and CDR2 (germline): SGHNT, YYREEE (reference sequence). The CDR3 totals 14 residues. CDR3 residues: CASSTWPLYNEQFF. The CDR3 nucleotides are TGTGCCAGCAGTACGTGGCCCCTCTACAATGAGCAGTTCTTC.